This is a list of T cell receptor beta chains from one sample in a study of T and B cells in COVID-19 patients. TCRdb recomputed calls from the multiplex PCR reads with MiXCR, one row per CDR3 protein. The table shows approximately 4,600 distinct CDR3 sequences, with approximately 30% occurring only once. The sample was blood. The receptors here all came from a human donor with active COVID-19. The CDR3 runs from the conserved cysteine through the conserved F or W. Fields, in order: CDR3 protein, CDR3 DNA, J gene, D gene, clone size, V gene. D genes are given only for firm matches. Clone size, where shown, is once, few, many, or a class for clones that have expanded.

CASTTPWKTNEKLFF | TGCGCCAGCACCACCCCGTGGAAAACTAATGAAAAACTGTTTTTT | TRBJ1-4 | . | . | TRBV4-1
CASSTLSDQPQHF | TGTGCCAGCAGCACCCTCAGTGATCAGCCCCAGCATTTT | TRBJ1-5 | . | few | TRBV6-6
CATSSYGQGRQPQHF | TGTGCCACCAGCAGTTACGGGCAGGGAAGGCAGCCCCAGCATTTT | TRBJ1-5 | . | . | TRBV15
CAGSLQGATEAFF | TGTGCCGGCTCCCTCCAGGGGGCTACTGAAGCTTTCTTT | TRBJ1-1 | TRBD1 | few | TRBV7-9
CASNPSGWYGSSSYNEQFF | TGTGCCAGCAACCCATCGGGGTGGTACGGGTCGAGCTCCTACAATGAGCAGTTCTTC | TRBJ2-1 | . | medium-sized | TRBV27
CASSYPPGDEQFF | TGTGCCAGCAGTTACCCCCCTGGCGATGAGCAGTTCTTC | TRBJ2-1 | . | medium-sized | TRBV6-6
CATSDCWTHYEQYF | TGTGCCACCAGTGATTGCTGGACTCACTACGAGCAGTACTTC | TRBJ2-7 | . | once | TRBV24-1
CASSEFGSSGNTIYF | TGTGCCAGCAGTGAGTTCGGAAGCTCTGGAAACACCATATATTTT | TRBJ1-3 | . | . | TRBV6-1
CATSSVGGLRSYEQYF | TGTGCCACCAGCAGCGTGGGGGGGCTTCGGTCCTACGAGCAGTACTTC | TRBJ2-7 | . | . | TRBV15
CASKGGTGWNTEAFF | TGTGCCAGCAAAGGGGGGACAGGATGGAACACTGAAGCTTTCTTT | TRBJ1-1 | . | . | TRBV21-1
CASSSLYLKQFF | TGTGCCAGCAGTAGCCTTTACCTTAAGCAGTTCTTC | TRBJ2-1 | . | . | TRBV6-1
CASSSFQGGRRETQYF | TGTGCCAGCAGCTCCTTTCAGGGGGGAAGGAGGGAGACCCAGTACTTC | TRBJ2-5 | . | medium-sized | TRBV6-1
CASSMVGNTIYF | TGTGCCAGTAGTATGGTTGGAAACACCATATATTTT | TRBJ1-3 | . | medium-sized | TRBV19
CASSPGATNEKLFF | TGTGCCAGCAGCCCGGGGGCAACTAATGAAAAACTGTTTTTT | TRBJ1-4 | . | . | TRBV7-9
CASSTGQANTEAFF | TGTGCCAGCTCAACAGGACAGGCTAACACTGAAGCTTTCTTT | TRBJ1-1 | TRBD1 | few | TRBV18
CASSSLLGEANYGYTF | TGTGCCAGCAGTTCCCTCCTGGGTGAAGCTAACTATGGCTACACCTTC | TRBJ1-2 | . | many | TRBV6-5
CASNTQWQGNEQFF | TGTGCCAGTAATACCCAGTGGCAGGGAAATGAGCAGTTCTTC | TRBJ2-1 | . | medium-sized | TRBV19
CAANRGDQPQHF | TGTGCTGCAAATAGGGGTGATCAGCCCCAGCATTTT | TRBJ1-5 | . | . | TRBV6-6
CASSLGGQGNTEAFF | TGTGCCAGCAGCTTAGGAGGACAGGGGAACACTGAAGCTTTCTTT | TRBJ1-1 | TRBD1 | few | TRBV5-4
CATSVGGEAFF | TGTGCCACCAGTGTAGGCGGAGAAGCTTTCTTT | TRBJ1-1 | . | . | TRBV24-1
CASSRNRDPYGYTF | TGTGCCAGCAGCCGAAACAGGGACCCCTATGGCTACACCTTC | TRBJ1-2 | . | . | TRBV7-2
CAWKLDNTEAFF | TGTGCCTGGAAATTAGATAACACTGAAGCTTTCTTT | TRBJ1-1 | . | medium-sized | TRBV30
CASSRDSSYNEQFF | TGTGCCAGCAGCCGGGACAGCTCCTACAATGAGCAGTTCTTC | TRBJ2-1 | TRBD1 | . | TRBV7-9
CASSPETGRNEKLFF | TGTGCCAGCAGCCCAGAGACAGGGAGGAATGAAAAACTGTTTTTT | TRBJ1-4 | TRBD1 | . | TRBV7-2
CASSQGVLQTYGYTF | TGTGCCAGCAGCCAAGGCGTACTGCAGACTTATGGCTACACCTTC | TRBJ1-2 | . | few | TRBV4-2
CASSPPYRADSPLHF | TGTGCCAGCAGTCCCCCCTACAGGGCAGATTCACCCCTCCACTTT | TRBJ1-6 | . | . | TRBV28
CASSPPSSPYEQYF | TGTGCCAGCTCACCTCCTAGCTCCCCCTACGAGCAGTACTTC | TRBJ2-7 | . | . | TRBV18
CASNTWGGTSGRATDTQYF | TGTGCCAGTAACACCTGGGGCGGGACTAGCGGGAGGGCCACAGATACGCAGTATTTT | TRBJ2-3 | TRBD2 | . | TRBV19
CASSPIRQGAKDTQYF | TGTGCCAGCAGTCCCATACGACAGGGGGCGAAGGATACGCAGTATTTT | TRBJ2-3 | TRBD1 | hyperexpanded | TRBV27